One and the same sample provided the 4 T cell receptor beta chains below, sequenced in a study of blood T cell repertoires in COVID-19. The assay was immunoSEQ multiplex PCR, and TCRdb's table has in-frame clones only and misses some. Of 150,000 to 200,000 clones listed, 70% to 90% are singletons. The sample was peripheral blood. The receptors come from a man in his 70s with active or convalescent COVID-19.

This clone showed up just a few times. The V call is TRBV6-5, the J call TRBJ1-6; maybe TRBD1 (5 bases). The ends were cut back, 6 bases at V and 8 bases at J, with 17 bases in the middle. Germline CDR1 reads MNHEY; CDR2 reads SVGAGI. The CDR3 loop spans 15 amino acids. CDR3 protein: CASRAREGWHSPLHF. In DNA form, the CDR3 reads TGTGCCAGCAGGGCCAGGGAAGGTTGGCATTCACCCCTCCACTTT.

V and J are TRBV5-1 and TRBJ2-5; TRBD2 matches at 7 bases. The germline CDR1 and CDR2 sequences are SGHRS and YFSETQ. The V and J ends lost 0 bases and 4 bases, in that order; junction bases with no gene match: 21. The CDR3 is 20 residues long. The CDR3 here is CASSLVFRSRAVWEGETQYF. CDR3 in DNA: TGCGCCAGCAGCTTGGTGTTCAGATCCCGGGCTGTTTGGGAGGGAGAGACCCAGTACTTC.

This chain uses TRBV27 with TRBJ2-3; TRBD2 matches 11 bases. The CDR3 runs 15 residues. Per the germline V gene, CDR1 is MNHEY and CDR2 is SMNVEV (reference sequence). Germline trimming cut 3 bases from V and 4 bases from J; bases unmatched to any gene: 3. The CDR3, as DNA: TGTGCCAGCAGTTTTAGCGGGAGGGGGTCAGATACGCAGTATTTT. Encoded protein: CASSFSGRGSDTQYF.

This chain connects TRBV11-2 to TRBJ1-6, with D unclear. Germline CDR1 reads SGHAT; CDR2 reads FQNNGV. The CDR3 has 14 residues. V gave up 3 bases and J gave up 8 bases, with 11 bases separating them. This CDR3 is CASSLRVRDSPLHF. Written as DNA, the CDR3 is TGTGCCAGCAGCTTGAGGGTCCGGGATTCACCCCTCCACTTT.